These 14 T cell receptor beta chains were sequenced from one sample in a study of beta chain features in type 1 diabetes. Study-level results: Patients with Type 1 diabetes showed moderately but significantly shorter TCRB CDR3s in all four CD4+ subsets.

What these receptors recognize is not known. Expressed TCRB transcripts got sequenced, as all isolated RNA was reverse transcribed. TCRdb keeps only in-frame clones here, not all; method: immunoSEQ multiplex PCR. The sample yields roughly 150,000 clones, approximately 8% seen once. Input material: central memory CD4+ T cells from blood. These TCRs come from a man in his late teens or twenties with type 1 diabetes.

This chain uses TRBV5-4 with TRBJ2-3; the match to TRBD2 covers 11 bases. Looked up from germline, CDR1 is SGHNT and CDR2 is YYREEE (reference sequence). The J segment lost 5 bases and the V segment lost 2 bases, leaving 10 bases of the junction unmatched. This CDR3 spans 17 amino acids. The CDR3 bases are TGTGCCAGCAGCTTCGTTTTAGCGGGAGGGCCGGTAGATACGCAGTATTTT. Its protein product is CASSFVLAGGPVDTQYF. Full variable domain (remainder filled in from reference TRBV5-4 and TRBJ2-3): ETGVTQSPTHLIKTRGQQVTLRCSSQSGHNTVSWYQQALGQGPQFIFQYYREEENGRGNFPPRFSGLQFPNYSSELNVNALELDDSALYLCASSFVLAGGPVDTQYFGPGTRLTVL.

V is TRBV28 and J is TRBJ2-7, with D perhaps TRBD1 (6 bases). Germline CDR1 reads MDHEN; CDR2 reads SYDVKM. V lost 2 bases to trimming and J lost 6 bases, with 14 bases between them. The CDR3 runs to 14 residues. Written as DNA, the CDR3 is TGTGCCAGCAGTTTAGGTGCAGGGGTAGGCGAGCAGTACTTC. As protein: CASSLGAGVGEQYF.

In its sample, this clone was seen a few times. The gene calls are TRBV4-1 and TRBJ2-5; D might be TRBD1 (5 bases). V lost 2 bases and J 3 bases, leaving 7 bases between the germline ends. Germline V gene lookup returns CDR1 MGHRA and CDR2 YSYEKL. The CDR3 length is 13 residues. The CDR3 loop reads CASSQPGKETQYF. The CDR3 DNA is TGCGCCAGCAGCCAACCAGGGAAAGAGACCCAGTACTTC.

The V and J genes are TRBV14 and TRBJ1-2; D uncertain. Germline CDR1 reads SGHDN; CDR2 reads FVKESK. V shed 1 base and J shed 8 bases, with 11 bases lying between them. CDR3 length: 13 residues. CDR3 sequence: CASSQVFRSGYTF. The CDR3 region has the DNA TGTGCCAGCAGCCAAGTTTTTCGGAGCGGCTACACCTTC.

This clone was observed a few times. The rearrangement joins TRBV2 to TRBJ2-4, with a tentative D call TRBD1 (8 bases). Per germline, CDR1 SNHLY and CDR2 FYNNEI. V lost 4 bases to trimming and J lost 8 bases, with 12 bases between them. This CDR3 is 13 amino acids long. This chain's CDR3 is CASSGTGRDIQYF. The CDR3 DNA reads TGTGCCAGCAGTGGGACAGGGAGGGACATTCAGTACTTC.

This clone was seen a few times. The rearrangement joins TRBV4-3 to TRBJ1-2; D perhaps matches TRBD1 (5 bases). V was pared by 0 bases and J by 4 bases, with 18 bases between. The CDR3 is made up of 17 amino acids. Germline V gives CDR1 LGHNA, CDR2 YSLEER. CDR3 DNA sequence: TGCGCCAGCAGCCAAGATTTGGTTAGCCAGGGCGTCTATGGCTACACCTTC. The encoded protein is CASSQDLVSQGVYGYTF.

This clone occurred a few times. V usage is TRBV6-5 and J usage is TRBJ2-3, with D perhaps matching TRBD2 (7 bases). CDR1 and CDR2 (germline): MNHEY, SVGAGI. The CDR3 length is 13 residues. Trimming took 7 bases from V and 11 from J, leaving 19 bases between them. The CDR3 here is CASKSYGGRKQYF. The CDR3 nucleotides are TGTGCCAGCAAGAGTTACGGGGGGCGAAAGCAGTATTTT.

J is TRBJ1-1 and V is TRBV18, with TRBD1 identical over 9 bases. CDR3 length: 15 amino acids. The J segment lost 0 bases and the V segment lost 5 bases, leaving 4 bases of the junction unmatched. Germline CDR1 KGHSH, CDR2 LQKENI. The CDR3 DNA follows: TGTGCCAGCTCAGACAGGGGGGGTATGAACACTGAAGCTTTCTTT. Its protein is CASSDRGGMNTEAFF.

This rearrangement joins TRBV9 to TRBJ2-1; TRBD1 agrees at 10 bases. CDR3 length: 14 amino acids. V shed 6 bases and J 5 bases; nucleotides not matched to a gene: 5. Germline lookup yields CDR1 SGDLS and CDR2 YYNGEE. The CDR3 sequence is CASTPTGGNNEQFF. The DNA of the CDR3 is TGTGCCAGCACCCCGACAGGGGGCAACAATGAGCAGTTCTTC.

This clone showed up many times. This rearrangement joins TRBV15 to TRBJ2-7; D unresolved. CDR1 and CDR2 from the germline V gene are LNHNV and YYDKDF (reference sequence). The CDR3 is 14 residues long. Trimming removed 0 bases at V and 3 bases at J, with 9 bases between. CDR3 nucleotides: TGTGCCACCAGCAGAGATGTCTCAGGCTACGAGCAGTACTTC. Amino acid sequence: CATSRDVSGYEQYF.

The table lists this clone with a few counts. The rearrangement links TRBV30 to TRBJ2-5; tentatively, D is TRBD2 (6 bases). The CDR3 covers 13 residues. In germline, CDR1 is GTSNPN, CDR2 SVGIG (reference sequence). The V end was cut by 5 bases, the J end by 5 bases, with 15 bases between. The CDR3 sequence: CAWGGTPWETQYF. CDR3 DNA: TGTGCCTGGGGCGGGACCCCCTGGGAGACCCAGTACTTC.

This rearrangement joins TRBV11-3 to TRBJ2-7; the match to TRBD1 covers 9 bases. CDR1 and CDR2 (germline): SGHNT, YENEEA. V trimming: 3 bases; J trimming: 5 bases; junction bases outside the gene matches: 2. The CDR3 loop spans 13 amino acids. CDR3 in DNA: TGTGCCAGCAGCTTCAACAGGGGGCACGAGCAGTACTTC. Translating gives CASSFNRGHEQYF. Full variable domain (missing parts from reference TRBV11-3 and TRBJ2-7): EAGVVQSPRYKIIEKKQPVAFWCNPISGHNTLYWYLQNLGQGPELLIRYENEEAVDDSQLPKDRFSAERLKGVDSTLKIQPAELGDSAVYLCASSFNRGHEQYFGPGTRLTVT.

The chain links TRBV27 to TRBJ1-2; 9 positions match TRBD1. This CDR3 region has 15 residues. CDR1 is MNHEY, CDR2 SMNVEV, per germline (reference sequence). V shed 2 bases and J 8 bases; nucleotides not matched to a gene: 9. The CDR3 protein is CASSLAGTGLEGYTF. CDR3 nucleotide sequence: TGTGCCAGCAGTTTAGCGGGGACAGGGTTAGAAGGCTACACCTTC.

The rearrangement uses TRBV5-6 and TRBJ2-3; 13 bases map to TRBD2. CDR3 length equals 17 residues. Germline V lookup: CDR1 SGHDT, CDR2 YYEEEE. V lost 4 bases to trimming and J lost 2 bases; unmatched junction nucleotides: 7. The CDR3 DNA follows: TGTGCCAGCAGCAGGACTAGCGGGAGCCTCCTCACAGATACGCAGTATTTT. Amino acid sequence: CASSRTSGSLLTDTQYF.